The T cell receptor (beta chain) under discussion was sequenced for a study of T cells in Graves' hyperthyroidism and ophthalmopathy. Amplified TCR beta CDR3 regions came from RNA transcripts. TCR CDR3 underwent first-round RT-PCR with the HTBI primer set. MiXCR was run by TCRdb on the multiplex PCR reads, yielding one entry per CDR3 protein. Here the sample spans under 600,000 distinct CDR3 sequences, roughly 15% being singletons. This clonotype was seen repeatedly, ten times or more. The CDR3 contains 14 residues. After removal of 3 bases from V and 6 bases from J, the junction contained 5 bases not matched to a gene. CDR1 and CDR2 from the germline V gene are DFQATT and SNEGSKA (reference sequence).

The chain carries TRBV20-1 and TRBJ2-1, with TRBD2 matching 10 bases. The receptor was derived from a woman aged 40 to 55 with Graves' ophthalmopathy. Sequenced: blood. CDR3 residues: CSASRTSGRNEQFF. In DNA form, the CDR3 reads TGCAGTGCTAGCAGGACTAGCGGCCGCAATGAGCAGTTCTTC.